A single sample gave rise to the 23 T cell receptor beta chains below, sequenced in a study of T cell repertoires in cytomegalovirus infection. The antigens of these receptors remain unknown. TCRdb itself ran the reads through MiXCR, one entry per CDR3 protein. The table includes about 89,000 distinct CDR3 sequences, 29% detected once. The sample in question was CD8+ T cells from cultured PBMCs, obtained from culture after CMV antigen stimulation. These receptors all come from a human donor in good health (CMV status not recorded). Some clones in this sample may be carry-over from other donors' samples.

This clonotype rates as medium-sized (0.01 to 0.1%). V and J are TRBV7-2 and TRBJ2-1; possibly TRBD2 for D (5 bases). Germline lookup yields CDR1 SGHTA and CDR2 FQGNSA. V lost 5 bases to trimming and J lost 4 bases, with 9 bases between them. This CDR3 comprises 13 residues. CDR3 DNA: TGTGCCAGCAGCGAACTAGTATACAATGAGCAGTTCTTC. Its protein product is CASSELVYNEQFF.

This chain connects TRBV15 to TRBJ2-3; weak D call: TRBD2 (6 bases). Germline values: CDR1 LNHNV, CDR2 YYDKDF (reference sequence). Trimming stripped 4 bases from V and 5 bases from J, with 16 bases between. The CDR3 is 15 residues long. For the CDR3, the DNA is TGTGCCACCAGCAACCTAGCGTCGGATGTAGATACGCAGTATTTT. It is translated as CATSNLASDVDTQYF.

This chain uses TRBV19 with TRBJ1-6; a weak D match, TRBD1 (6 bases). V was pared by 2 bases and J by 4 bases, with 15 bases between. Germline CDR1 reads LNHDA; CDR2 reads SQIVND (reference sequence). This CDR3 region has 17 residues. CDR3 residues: CASSISGTSSYNSPLHF. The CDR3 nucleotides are TGTGCCAGTAGTATAAGTGGGACAAGTTCGTATAATTCACCCCTCCACTTT.

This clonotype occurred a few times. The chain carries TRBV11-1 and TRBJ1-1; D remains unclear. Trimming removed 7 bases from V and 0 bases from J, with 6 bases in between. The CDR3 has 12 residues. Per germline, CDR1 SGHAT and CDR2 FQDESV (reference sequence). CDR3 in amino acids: CASNGVNTEAFF. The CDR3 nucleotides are TGTGCCAGCAACGGGGTGAACACTGAAGCTTTCTTT. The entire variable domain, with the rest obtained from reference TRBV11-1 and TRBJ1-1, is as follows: EAEVAQSPRYKITEKSQAVAFWCDPISGHATLYWYRQILGQGPELLVQFQDESVVDDSQLPKDRFSAERLKGVDSTLKIQPAELGDSAMYLCASNGVNTEAFFGQGTRLTVV.

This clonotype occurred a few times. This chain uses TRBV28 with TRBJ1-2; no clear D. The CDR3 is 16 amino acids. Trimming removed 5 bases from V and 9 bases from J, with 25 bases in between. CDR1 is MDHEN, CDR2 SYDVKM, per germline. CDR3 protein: CASSTNLRDRSIRYTF. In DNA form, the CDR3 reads TGTGCCAGCAGTACCAATCTGAGGGATAGATCAATCCGCTACACCTTC.

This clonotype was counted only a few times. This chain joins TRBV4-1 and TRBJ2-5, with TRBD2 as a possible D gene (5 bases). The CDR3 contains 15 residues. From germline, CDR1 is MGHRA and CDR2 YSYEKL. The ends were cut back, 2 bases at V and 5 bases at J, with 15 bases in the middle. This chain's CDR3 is CASSQFGEPWETQYF. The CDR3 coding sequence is TGCGCCAGCAGCCAATTCGGGGAGCCTTGGGAGACCCAGTACTTC.

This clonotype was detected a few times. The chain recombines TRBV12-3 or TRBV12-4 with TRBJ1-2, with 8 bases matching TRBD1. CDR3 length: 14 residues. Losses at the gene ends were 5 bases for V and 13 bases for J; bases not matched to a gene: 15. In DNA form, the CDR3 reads TGTGCCAGCAGTCCTTCAACAGGGGGACACCAATCCACCTTC. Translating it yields CASSPSTGGHQSTF.

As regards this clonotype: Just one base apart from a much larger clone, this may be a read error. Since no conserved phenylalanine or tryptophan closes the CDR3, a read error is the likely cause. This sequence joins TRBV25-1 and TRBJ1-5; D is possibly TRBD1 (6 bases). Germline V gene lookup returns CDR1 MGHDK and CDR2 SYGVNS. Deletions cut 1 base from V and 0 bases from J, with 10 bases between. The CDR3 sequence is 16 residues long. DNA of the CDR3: TGTGCCAGCAGTGAATCCGGGGGGCCTAGCAATCAGCCCCAGCATCTT. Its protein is CASSESGGPSNQPQHL.

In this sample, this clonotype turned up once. DNA for the CDR3: TGTGCCAGCAGTCCCCTCCCCGGGAGCAATCAGCCCCAGCATTTT. Encoded protein: CASSPLPGSNQPQHF. The chain links TRBV27 to TRBJ1-5; D remains ambiguous. Germline CDR1 and CDR2: MNHEY and SMNVEV (reference sequence). The V and J ends lost 5 bases and 1 base respectively, with 12 bases between them. This CDR3 comprises 15 residues.

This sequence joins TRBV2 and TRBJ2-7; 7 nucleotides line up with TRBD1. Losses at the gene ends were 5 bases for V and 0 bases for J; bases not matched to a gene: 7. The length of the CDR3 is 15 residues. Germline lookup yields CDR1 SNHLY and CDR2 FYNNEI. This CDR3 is CASSTTGVSSYEQYF. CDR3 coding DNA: TGTGCCAGCAGTACCACAGGGGTAAGCTCCTACGAGCAGTACTTC.

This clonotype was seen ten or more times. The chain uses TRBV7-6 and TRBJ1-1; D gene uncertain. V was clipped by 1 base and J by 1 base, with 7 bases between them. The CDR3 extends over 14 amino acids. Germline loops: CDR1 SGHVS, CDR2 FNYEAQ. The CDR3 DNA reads TGTGCCAGCAGCTTAGTGATGGGGAACACTGAAGCTTTCTTT. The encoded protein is CASSLVMGNTEAFF.

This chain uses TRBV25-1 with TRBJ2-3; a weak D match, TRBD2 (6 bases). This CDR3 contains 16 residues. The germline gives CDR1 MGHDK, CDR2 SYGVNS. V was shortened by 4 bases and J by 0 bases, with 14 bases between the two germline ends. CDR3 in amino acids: CASSALATSSTDTQYF. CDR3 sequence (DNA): TGTGCCAGCAGTGCTCTAGCGACATCTAGCACAGATACGCAGTATTTT.

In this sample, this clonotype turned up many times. The CDR3 sequence is CAAAPSSYNEQFF. The CDR3 nucleotides are TGTGCCGCCGCGCCCAGCTCCTACAATGAGCAGTTCTTC. V gene TRBV6-1 combines with J gene TRBJ2-1, with D unresolved. CDR1 is MNHNS and CDR2 is SASEGT in the germline V gene. The V end was cut by 11 bases, the J end by 0 bases, with 11 bases between. The CDR3 has 13 residues.

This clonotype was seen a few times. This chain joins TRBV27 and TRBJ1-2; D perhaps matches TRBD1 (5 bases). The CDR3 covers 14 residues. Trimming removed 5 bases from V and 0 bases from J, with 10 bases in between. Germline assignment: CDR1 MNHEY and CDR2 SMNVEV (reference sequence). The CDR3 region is CASSPDRANYGYTF. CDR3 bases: TGTGCCAGCAGTCCCGACAGAGCTAACTATGGCTACACCTTC.

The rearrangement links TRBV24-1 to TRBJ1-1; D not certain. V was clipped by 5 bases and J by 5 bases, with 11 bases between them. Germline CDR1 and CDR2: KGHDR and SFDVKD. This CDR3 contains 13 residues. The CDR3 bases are TGTGCCACCAGTGCAGGTTTGTCTACTGAAGCTTTCTTT. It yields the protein CATSAGLSTEAFF.

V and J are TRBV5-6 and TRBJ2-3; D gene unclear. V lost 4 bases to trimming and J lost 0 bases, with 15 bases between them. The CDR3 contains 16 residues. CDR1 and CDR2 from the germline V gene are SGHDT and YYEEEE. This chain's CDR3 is CASSPLDGSSTDTQYF. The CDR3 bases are TGTGCCAGCAGCCCCCTCGACGGATCTAGCACAGATACGCAGTATTTT.

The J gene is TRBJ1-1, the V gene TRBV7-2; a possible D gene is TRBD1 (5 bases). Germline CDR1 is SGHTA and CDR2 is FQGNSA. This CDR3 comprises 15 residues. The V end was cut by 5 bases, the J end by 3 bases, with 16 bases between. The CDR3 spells CASSPRDSSYTEAFF. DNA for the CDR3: TGTGCCAGCAGCCCCCGGGACTCGTCGTACACTGAAGCTTTCTTT.

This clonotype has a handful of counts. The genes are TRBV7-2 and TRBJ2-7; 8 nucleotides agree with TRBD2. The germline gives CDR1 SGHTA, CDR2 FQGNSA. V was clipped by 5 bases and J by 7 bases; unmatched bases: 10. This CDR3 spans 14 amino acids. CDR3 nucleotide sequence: TGTGCCAGCAGCACGGGACTAGTAGGACGTGAGCAGTACTTC. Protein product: CASSTGLVGREQYF.

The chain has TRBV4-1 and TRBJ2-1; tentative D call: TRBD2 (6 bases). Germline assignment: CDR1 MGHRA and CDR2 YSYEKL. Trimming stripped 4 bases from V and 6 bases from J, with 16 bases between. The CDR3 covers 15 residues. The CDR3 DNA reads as TGCGCCAGCAGCCCCCTCCGGTCCGGGGGCAATGAGCAGTTCTTC. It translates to CASSPLRSGGNEQFF.

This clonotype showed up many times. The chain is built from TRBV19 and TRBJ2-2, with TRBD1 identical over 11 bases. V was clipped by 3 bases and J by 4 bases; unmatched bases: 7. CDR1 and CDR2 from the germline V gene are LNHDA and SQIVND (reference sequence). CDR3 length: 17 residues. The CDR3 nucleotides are TGTGCCAGTAGTATCGGACAGGGGGCTTTAGGCACCGGGGAGCTGTTTTTT. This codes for CASSIGQGALGTGELFF. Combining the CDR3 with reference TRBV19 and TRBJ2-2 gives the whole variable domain DGGITQSPKYLFRKEGQNVTLSCEQNLNHDAMYWYRQDPGQGLRLIYYSQIVNDFQKGDIAEGYSVSREKKESFPLTVTSAQKNPTAFYLCASSIGQGALGTGELFFGEGSRLTVL.

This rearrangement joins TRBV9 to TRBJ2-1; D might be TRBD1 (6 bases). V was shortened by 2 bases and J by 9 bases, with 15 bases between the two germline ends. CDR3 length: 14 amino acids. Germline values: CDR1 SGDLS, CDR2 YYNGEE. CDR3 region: CASSVTSGTSEQFF. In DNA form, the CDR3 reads TGTGCCAGCAGCGTTACCTCCGGGACAAGTGAGCAGTTCTTC.

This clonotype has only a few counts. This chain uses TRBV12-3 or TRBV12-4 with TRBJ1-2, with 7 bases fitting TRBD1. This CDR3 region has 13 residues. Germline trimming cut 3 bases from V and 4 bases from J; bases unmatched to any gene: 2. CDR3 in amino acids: CASSLAGGYGYTF. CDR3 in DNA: TGTGCCAGCAGTTTGGCAGGGGGCTATGGCTACACCTTC.

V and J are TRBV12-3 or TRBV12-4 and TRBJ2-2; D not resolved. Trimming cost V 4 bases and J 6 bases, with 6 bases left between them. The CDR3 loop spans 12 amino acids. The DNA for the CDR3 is TGTGCCAGCAGTTATGTGCCCGGGGAGCTGTTTTTT. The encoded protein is CASSYVPGELFF.